The subject of this entry is one TCR beta chain. Its antigen is not identified. Those who donated were healthy HIV-negative adults, with no recent acute infections or vaccinations reported. Germline trimming cut 6 bases from V and 3 bases from J; bases unmatched to any gene: 3. The CDR3 extends over 13 amino acids. CDR1 SEHNR and CDR2 FQNEAQ come from the germline V gene (reference sequence). These data are taken from a study of shared clonotypes between healthy human individuals. Regarding the study as a whole: Only a few donors were included, so the genetic and exposure-history diversity represented was limited.

Clones were sequenced by immunoSEQ multiplex PCR, and TCRdb holds only the in-frame ones, with some missing. The sample includes about 480,000 clones, less than 85% of them seen just once. What was sequenced was PBMCs. The rearrangement joins TRBV7-9 to TRBJ2-3; 7 bases agree with TRBD2. The source is a woman between 40 and 50 years old in good health. Some clones in this sample may be carry-over from other donors' samples. The CDR3 is CASRIAGTDTQYF. For the CDR3, the DNA is TGTGCCAGCAGGATAGCGGGTACAGATACGCAGTATTTT.